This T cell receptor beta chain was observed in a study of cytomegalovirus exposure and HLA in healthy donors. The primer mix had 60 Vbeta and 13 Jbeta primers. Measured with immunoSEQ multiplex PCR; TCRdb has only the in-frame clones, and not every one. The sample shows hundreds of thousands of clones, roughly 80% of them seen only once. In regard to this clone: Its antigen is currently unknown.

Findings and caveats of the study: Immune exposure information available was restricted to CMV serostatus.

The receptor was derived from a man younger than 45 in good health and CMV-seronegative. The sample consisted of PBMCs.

CDR3 protein: CASSQDLGADTIYF. The CDR3 DNA reads TGTGCCAGCAGCCAAGATTTAGGGGCAGACACCATATATTTT. This rearrangement joins TRBV14 to TRBJ1-3; D is possibly TRBD1 (5 bases). The CDR3 covers 14 residues. Germline V lookup: CDR1 SGHDN, CDR2 FVKESK. Trimming stripped 0 bases from V and 8 bases from J, with 11 bases between.